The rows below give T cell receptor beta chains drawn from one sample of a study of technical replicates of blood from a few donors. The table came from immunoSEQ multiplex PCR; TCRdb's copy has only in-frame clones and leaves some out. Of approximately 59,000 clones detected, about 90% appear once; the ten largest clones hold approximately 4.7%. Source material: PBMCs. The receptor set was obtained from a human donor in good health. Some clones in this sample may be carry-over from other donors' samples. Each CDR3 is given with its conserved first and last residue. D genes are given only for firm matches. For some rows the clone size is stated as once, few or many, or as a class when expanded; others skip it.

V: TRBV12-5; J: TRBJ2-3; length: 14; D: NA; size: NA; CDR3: CASGWATSTDTQYF; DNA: TGTGCTAGTGGTTGGGCAACGAGCACAGATACGCAGTATTTT
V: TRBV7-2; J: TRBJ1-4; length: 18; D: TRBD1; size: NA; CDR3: CASSLGTGLIATNEKLFF; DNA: TGTGCCAGCAGCTTAGGGACAGGGTTGATAGCAACTAATGAAAAACTGTTTTTT
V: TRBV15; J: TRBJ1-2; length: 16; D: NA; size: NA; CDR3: CATSRVWDTKRQGYTF; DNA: TGTGCCACCAGCAGAGTATGGGACACAAAGAGACAAGGCTACACCTTC
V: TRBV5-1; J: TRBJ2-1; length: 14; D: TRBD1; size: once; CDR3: CASSPGTGSYEQFF; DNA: TGCGCCAGCAGCCCCGGGACAGGGTCCTATGAGCAGTTCTTC
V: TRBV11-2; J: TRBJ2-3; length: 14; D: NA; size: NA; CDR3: CASSFLEGADTQYF; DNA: TGTGCCAGCAGCTTCCTGGAGGGAGCAGATACGCAGTATTTT
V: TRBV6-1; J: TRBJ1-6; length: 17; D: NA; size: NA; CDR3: CASSEAPPQGGNSPLHF; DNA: TGTGCCAGCAGTGAAGCCCCCCCGCAGGGTGGGAATTCACCCCTCCACTTT
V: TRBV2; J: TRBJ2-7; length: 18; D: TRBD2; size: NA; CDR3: CASSYDRVAGASSYEQYF; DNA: TGTGCCAGCAGCTACGACCGGGTAGCGGGGGCTTCCTCCTACGAGCAGTACTTC
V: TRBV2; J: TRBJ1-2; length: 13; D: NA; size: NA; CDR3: CASSGDIGYGYTF; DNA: TGTGCCAGCAGTGGTGACATCGGATATGGCTACACCTTC
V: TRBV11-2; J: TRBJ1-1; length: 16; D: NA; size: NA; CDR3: CASSLGQGSANTEAFF; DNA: TGTGCCAGCAGCTTAGGGCAAGGGAGCGCGAACACTGAAGCTTTCTTT
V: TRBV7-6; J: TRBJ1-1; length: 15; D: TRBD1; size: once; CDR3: CASSPMTGMNTEAFF; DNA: TGTGCCAGCAGCCCCATGACAGGGATGAACACTGAAGCTTTCTTT
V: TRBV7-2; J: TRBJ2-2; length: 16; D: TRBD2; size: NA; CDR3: CASSLLGLANTGELFF; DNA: TGTGCCAGCAGCTTATTGGGACTAGCGAACACCGGGGAGCTGTTTTTT
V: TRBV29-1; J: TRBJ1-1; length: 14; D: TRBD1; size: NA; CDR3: CSARQGIMNTEAFF; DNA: TGCAGCGCCCGACAGGGGATTATGAACACTGAAGCTTTCTTT
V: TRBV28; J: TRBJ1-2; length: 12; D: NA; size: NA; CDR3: CASSLGHYGYTF; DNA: TGTGCCAGCAGTCTGGGCCACTATGGCTACACCTTC
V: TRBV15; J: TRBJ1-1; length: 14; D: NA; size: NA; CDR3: CATSRDPMNTEAFF; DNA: TGTGCCACCAGCAGAGACCCCATGAACACTGAAGCTTTCTTT
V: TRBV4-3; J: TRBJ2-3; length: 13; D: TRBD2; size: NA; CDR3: CASSQEGGDTQYF; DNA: TGCGCCAGCAGCCAAGAGGGGGGGGATACGCAGTATTTT
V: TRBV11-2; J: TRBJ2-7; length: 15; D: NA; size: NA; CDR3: CASSLGGSGRGEQYF; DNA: TGTGCCAGCAGCTTAGGTGGGTCAGGGCGGGGAGAGCAGTACTTC
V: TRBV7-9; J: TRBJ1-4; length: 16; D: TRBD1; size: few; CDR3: CASSLARQGLGEKLFF; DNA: TGTGCCAGCAGCTTAGCCCGACAGGGCCTAGGAGAAAAACTGTTTTTT
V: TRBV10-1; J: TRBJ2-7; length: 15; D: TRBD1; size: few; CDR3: CASSECGTGYHEQYF; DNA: TGCGCCAGCAGTGAGTGCGGGACAGGGTACCACGAGCAGTACTTC
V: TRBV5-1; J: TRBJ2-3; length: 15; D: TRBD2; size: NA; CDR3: CASSSGLAGTDTQYF; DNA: TGCGCCAGCAGCTCGGGACTAGCGGGCACAGATACGCAGTATTTT
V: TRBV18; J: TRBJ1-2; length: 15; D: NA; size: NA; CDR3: CASSPSTQGSYGYTF; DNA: TGTGCCAGCTCACCATCTACGCAGGGGAGCTATGGCTACACCTTC
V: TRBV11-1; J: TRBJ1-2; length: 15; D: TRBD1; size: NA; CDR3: CASSPGQGAIYGYTF; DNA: TGTGCCAGCAGCCCCGGACAGGGGGCAATCTATGGCTACACCTTC
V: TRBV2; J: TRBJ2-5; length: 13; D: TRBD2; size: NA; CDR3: CAISGGWGETQYF; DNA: TGTGCCATAAGCGGGGGATGGGGAGAGACCCAGTACTTC
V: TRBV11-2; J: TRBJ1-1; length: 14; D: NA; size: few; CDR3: CASSLDLGRAEAFF; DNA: TGTGCCAGCAGCTTAGACTTGGGCAGGGCTGAAGCTTTCTTT
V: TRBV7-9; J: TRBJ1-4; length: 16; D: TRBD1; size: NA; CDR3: CASSLGRGTGGEKLFF; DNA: TGTGCCAGCAGCTTAGGACGAGGGACAGGGGGTGAAAAACTGTTTTTT
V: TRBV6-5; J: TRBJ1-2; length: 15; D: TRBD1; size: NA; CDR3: CASSYSRQGNYGYTF; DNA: TGTGCCAGCAGTTACTCGAGACAGGGGAACTATGGCTACACCTTC
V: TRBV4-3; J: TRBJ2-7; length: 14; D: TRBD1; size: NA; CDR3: CASSQGHRGYEQYF; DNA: TGCGCCAGCAGCCAAGGGCACAGGGGGTACGAGCAGTACTTC
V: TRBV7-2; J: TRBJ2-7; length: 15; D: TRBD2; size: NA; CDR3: CASSLAGTTTYEQYF; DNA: TGTGCCAGCAGCTTAGCGGGGACTACTACCTACGAGCAGTACTTC
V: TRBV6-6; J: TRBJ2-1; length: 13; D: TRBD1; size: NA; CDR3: CASSQDRVNEQFF; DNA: TGTGCCAGCAGTCAGGACAGGGTCAATGAGCAGTTCTTC
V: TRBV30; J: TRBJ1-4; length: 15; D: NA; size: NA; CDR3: CAWSVSHAGNEKLFF; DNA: TGTGCCTGGAGTGTGAGTCATGCGGGGAATGAAAAACTGTTTTTT